The 8 T cell receptor beta chains below were found in one sample sequenced in a study of blood T cell repertoires in COVID-19. Profiling relied on immunoSEQ multiplex PCR, and the TCRdb table lists in-frame clones only, not all of them. Counted here are about 110,000 clones, 86% occurring once; the ten biggest clones make up approximately 4.7%. Sequencing was performed on peripheral blood. The receptors here all came from a man in his forties with acute or convalescent COVID-19.

The chain is built from TRBV4-1 and TRBJ2-7; D gene ambiguous. The germline V gene encodes CDR1 MGHRA and CDR2 YSYEKL. CDR3 length equals 13 residues. With 0 bases removed from V and 2 bases from J, the gap between germline ends came to 5 bases. The CDR3 here is CASSQDLTYEQYF. The DNA for the CDR3 is TGCGCCAGCAGCCAAGACTTAACCTACGAGCAGTACTTC.

The chain uses TRBV5-1 and TRBJ2-3, with TRBD2 as a possible D gene (6 bases). With 3 bases removed from V and 6 bases from J, the gap between germline ends came to 17 bases. The CDR3 is 15 amino acids. The germline gives CDR1 SGHRS, CDR2 YFSETQ. CDR3 amino acids: CASSSSSALTDTQYF. CDR3 bases: TGCGCCAGCAGCTCCTCTAGCGCCCTCACGGATACGCAGTATTTT.

The chain uses TRBV2 and TRBJ1-1, with 7 bases identical to TRBD1. The CDR3 is made up of 13 amino acids. Trimming cost V 7 bases and J 1 base; bases outside gene matches: 3. Germline V CDR1 and CDR2: SNHLY, FYNNEI. The CDR3 sequence: CASTRDRNTEAFF. The CDR3 DNA is TGTGCCAGCACCCGGGACAGGAACACTGAAGCTTTCTTT.

This chain uses TRBV5-6 with TRBJ2-5, with 9 bases identical to TRBD1. The length of the CDR3 is 14 residues. CDR1 is SGHDT and CDR2 is YYEEEE in the germline V gene. With V trimmed by 0 bases and J by 3 bases, 0 bases remained unmatched. The CDR3 region is CASSLGTGEETQYF. The CDR3 bases are TGTGCCAGCAGCTTGGGGACAGGGGAAGAGACCCAGTACTTC.

The chain uses TRBV7-2 and TRBJ2-3, with 10 bases fitting TRBD2. This CDR3 is 16 amino acids long. The V segment lost 3 bases and the J segment 2 bases; nucleotides outside the gene matches: 5. Germline CDR1 SGHTA, CDR2 FQGNSA. The chain's CDR3 is CASSLVAGGTTDTQYF. The CDR3 DNA follows: TGTGCCAGCAGCTTGGTAGCGGGGGGAACCACAGATACGCAGTATTTT.

The chain couples TRBV2 to TRBJ1-5; D remains ambiguous. Trimming pared 2 bases from V and 7 bases from J, leaving 9 bases between. The CDR3 spans 13 residues. The germline V gene has CDR1 SNHLY and CDR2 FYNNEI. The chain's CDR3 is CASSESWQQPQHF. CDR3 bases: TGTGCCAGCAGTGAAAGTTGGCAGCAGCCCCAGCATTTT.

The V call is TRBV5-6, the J call TRBJ2-7; D is unclear. The V gene's germline CDR1 is SGHDT and CDR2 YYEEEE. The length of the CDR3 is 14 residues. Trimming cost V 0 bases and J 3 bases, with 10 bases left between them. The chain's CDR3 is CASSLDRVGYEQYF. The CDR3 bases are TGTGCCAGCAGCTTGGATCGGGTTGGCTACGAGCAGTACTTC.

This clone has only one observation. The chain is built from TRBV19 and TRBJ1-5, with D possibly matching TRBD1 (6 bases). The germline V gene encodes CDR1 LNHDA and CDR2 SQIVND (reference sequence). This CDR3 has 15 residues. The V and J ends lost 1 base and 9 bases respectively, with 16 bases between them. The chain's CDR3 is CASSIGGPTPGPQHF. CDR3 nucleotide sequence: TGTGCCAGTAGTATAGGGGGGCCCACCCCGGGGCCCCAGCATTTT.